Listed here is a single TCR beta chain. The data originate from a study of technical replicates of blood from several donors. With 0 bases removed from V and 3 bases from J, the gap between germline ends came to 7 bases. Looked up from germline, CDR1 is SGHNT and CDR2 is YYREEE (reference sequence). The CDR3 is 13 amino acids. The data were produced by immunoSEQ multiplex PCR, yet TCRdb's version contains in-frame clones alone and is incomplete. The sample contains fewer than 85,000 clones, 94% of which appear only once. Sequenced input: T cells isolated from PBMCs. The genes are TRBV5-4 and TRBJ2-7, with D unclear. The sequence came from a human donor in good health. DNA of the CDR3: TGTGCCAGCAGCTTGGCCATCGGCTACGAGCAGTACTTC. This gives the protein CASSLAIGYEQYF.